This TCR beta chain was captured in a study of blood T cells in healthy people across ages. Comment on this clonotype: As yet, its antigen is unknown.

Regarding the study as a whole: Naive CD4+ cells and diversity were both higher in long-lived donors than in aged donors.

Germline lookup yields CDR1 SGHNT and CDR2 YYREEE (reference sequence). The CDR3 covers 16 residues. The V and J ends lost 3 bases and 9 bases, in that order; junction bases with no gene match: 12. Together with a sample-barcoded 5' primer, a J-beta primer mix was included in a second PCR lasting about 7 to 12 cycles. From each sample, at least 3 million paired-end reads containing CDR3 were obtained. TCRdb redid the calling of the 5' RACE reads with MiXCR, one entry per CDR3 protein. This sample has some 1.4 million distinct CDR3 sequences, with 42% found just once. The sequence derives from a woman under 30 in good health. Sequencing was carried out using blood. The rearrangement links TRBV5-4 to TRBJ2-1, with 10 bases that match TRBD2. The CDR3 reads CASSSVTSGSPTEQFF. In nucleotides, the CDR3 is TGTGCCAGCAGCTCTGTGACTAGCGGGTCACCTACTGAGCAGTTCTTC.